The entry that follows covers one T cell receptor (beta chain) sequence. The V gene end was trimmed by 5 bases and the J gene end by 1 base; junction bases not matched to a gene: 6. CDR3 length: 15 residues. Germline values: CDR1 MNHEY, CDR2 SMNVEV (reference sequence). Study processing details: Amplification of reference gene primers provided the estimated nucleated cell counts. Repertoires were generated with immunoSEQ multiplex PCR, while TCRdb's copy carries only in-frame clones and drops some. V and J calls and clone size are given by that table; D and trimming were obtained from the DNA. This table has about 130,000 clones, 65% to 90% appearing once. This sample is part of a study of blood T cell repertoires in COVID-19. Study at large: The United States, Italy and Spain provided the acute and convalescent COVID-19 samples. Sources were T cells, B-cell-depleted T cells, or PBMCs; the material itself was cDNA or gDNA.

This TCR was sampled from a man of 80 years or more with active or convalescent COVID-19. Sequencing was carried out using peripheral blood. The chain employs TRBV27 and TRBJ1-1; TRBD1 matches at 8 bases. CDR3 protein: CASSPLTGENTEAFF. CDR3 bases: TGTGCCAGCAGTCCCCTGACAGGGGAGAACACTGAAGCTTTCTTT.